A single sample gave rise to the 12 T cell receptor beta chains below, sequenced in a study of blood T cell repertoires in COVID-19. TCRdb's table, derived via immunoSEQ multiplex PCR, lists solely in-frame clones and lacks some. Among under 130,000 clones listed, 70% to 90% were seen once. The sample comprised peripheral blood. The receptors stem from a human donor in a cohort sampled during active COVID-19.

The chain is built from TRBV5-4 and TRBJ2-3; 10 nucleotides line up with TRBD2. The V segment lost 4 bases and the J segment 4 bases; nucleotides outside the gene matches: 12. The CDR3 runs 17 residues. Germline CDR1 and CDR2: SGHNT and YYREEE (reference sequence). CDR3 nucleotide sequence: TGTGCCAGCAGCCGGGGGCTAGCGGGGGCGCCCGCAGATACGCAGTATTTT. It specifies CASSRGLAGAPADTQYF.

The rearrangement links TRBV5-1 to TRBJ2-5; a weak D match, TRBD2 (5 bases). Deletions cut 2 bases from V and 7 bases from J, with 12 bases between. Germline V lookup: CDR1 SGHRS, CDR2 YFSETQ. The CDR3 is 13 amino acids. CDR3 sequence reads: CASSFDSEGTQYF. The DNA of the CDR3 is TGCGCCAGCAGCTTCGACTCCGAGGGGACCCAGTACTTC. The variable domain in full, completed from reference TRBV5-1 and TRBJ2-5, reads KAGVTQTPRYLIKTRGQQVTLSCSPISGHRSVSWYQQTPGQGLQFLFEYFSETQRNKGNFPGRFSGRQFSNSRSEMNVSTLELGDSALYLCASSFDSEGTQYFGPGTRLLVL.

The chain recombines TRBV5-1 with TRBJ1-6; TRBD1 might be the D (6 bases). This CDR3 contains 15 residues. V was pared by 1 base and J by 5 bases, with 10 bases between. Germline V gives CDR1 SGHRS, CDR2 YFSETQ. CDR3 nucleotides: TGCGCCAGCAGCTTGTCAGGGGTGGATAATTCACCCCTCCACTTT. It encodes CASSLSGVDNSPLHF.

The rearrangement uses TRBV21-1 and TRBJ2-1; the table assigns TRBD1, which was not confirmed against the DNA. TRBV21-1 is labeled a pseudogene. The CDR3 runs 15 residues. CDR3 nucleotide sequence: TGTGCCAGCAGCGCTAGACAGGGTAATCCCAATGAGCAGTTCTTC. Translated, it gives CASSARQGNPNEQFF.

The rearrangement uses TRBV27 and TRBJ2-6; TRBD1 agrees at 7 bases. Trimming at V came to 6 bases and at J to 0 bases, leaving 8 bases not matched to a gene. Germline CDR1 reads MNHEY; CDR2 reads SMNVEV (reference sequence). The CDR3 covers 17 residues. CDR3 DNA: TGTGCCAGCAGGCAGGCGCCAGGGGGCTCTGGGGCCAACGTCCTGACTTTC. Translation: CASRQAPGGSGANVLTF.

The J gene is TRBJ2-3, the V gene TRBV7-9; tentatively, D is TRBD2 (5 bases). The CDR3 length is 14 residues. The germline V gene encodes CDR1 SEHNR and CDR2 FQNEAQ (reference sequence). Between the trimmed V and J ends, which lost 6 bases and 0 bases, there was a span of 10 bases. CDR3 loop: CASRPRTSTDTQYF. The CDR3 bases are TGTGCCAGCAGGCCAAGGACTAGCACAGATACGCAGTATTTT.

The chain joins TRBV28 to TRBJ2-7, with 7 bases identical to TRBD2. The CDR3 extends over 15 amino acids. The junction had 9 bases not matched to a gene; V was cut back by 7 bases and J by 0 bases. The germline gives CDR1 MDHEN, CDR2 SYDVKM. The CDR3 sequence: CASIQSAGSSYEQYF. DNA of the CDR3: TGTGCCAGCATTCAATCAGCGGGGAGCTCCTACGAGCAGTACTTC.

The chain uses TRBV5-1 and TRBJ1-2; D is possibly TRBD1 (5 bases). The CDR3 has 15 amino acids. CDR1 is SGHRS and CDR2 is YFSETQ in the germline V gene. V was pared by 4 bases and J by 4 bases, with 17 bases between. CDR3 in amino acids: CASSPRRGAGYGYTF. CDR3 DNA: TGCGCCAGCAGCCCGAGGAGGGGCGCGGGCTATGGCTACACCTTC. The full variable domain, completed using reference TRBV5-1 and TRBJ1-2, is KAGVTQTPRYLIKTRGQQVTLSCSPISGHRSVSWYQQTPGQGLQFLFEYFSETQRNKGNFPGRFSGRQFSNSRSEMNVSTLELGDSALYLCASSPRRGAGYGYTFGSGTRLTVV.

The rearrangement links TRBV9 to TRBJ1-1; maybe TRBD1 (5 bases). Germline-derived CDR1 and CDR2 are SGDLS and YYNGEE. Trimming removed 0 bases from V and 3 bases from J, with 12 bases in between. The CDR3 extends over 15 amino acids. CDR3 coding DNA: TGTGCCAGCAGCGTAGAGGACACACTGCACACTGAAGCTTTCTTT. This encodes CASSVEDTLHTEAFF.

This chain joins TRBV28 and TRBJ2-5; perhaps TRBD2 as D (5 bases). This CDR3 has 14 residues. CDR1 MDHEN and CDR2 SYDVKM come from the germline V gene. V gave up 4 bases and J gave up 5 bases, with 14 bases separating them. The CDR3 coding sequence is TGTGCCAGCAGTTATCCGGGTGGGAGTGAGACCCAGTACTTC. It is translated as CASSYPGGSETQYF.

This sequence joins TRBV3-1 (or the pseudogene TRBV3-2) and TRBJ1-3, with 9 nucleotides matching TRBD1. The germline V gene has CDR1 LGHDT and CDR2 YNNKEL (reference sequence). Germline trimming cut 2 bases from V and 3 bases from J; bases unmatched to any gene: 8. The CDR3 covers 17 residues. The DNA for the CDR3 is TGTGCCAGCAGCCAACAAACAGGGGGCGCGTATGGAAACACCATATATTTT. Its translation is CASSQQTGGAYGNTIYF.

The CDR3 reads CASSYSGIRDYEQFF. Written as DNA, the CDR3 is TGTGCCAGCAGTTACTCGGGCATCAGGGACTATGAGCAGTTCTTC. V gene TRBV6-5 combines with J gene TRBJ2-1, with D possibly matching TRBD2 (6 bases). The germline gives CDR1 MNHEY, CDR2 SVGAGI. The CDR3 is 15 amino acids. V dropped 0 bases and J dropped 8 bases, with 14 bases sitting between them.